The next 20 T cell receptor beta chains were all read from a single sample in a study of cytomegalovirus exposure and HLA in healthy donors. Primers included in the PCR were 60 Vbeta and 13 Jbeta primers. TCRdb's table, derived via immunoSEQ multiplex PCR, lists solely in-frame clones and lacks some. The data show about 190,000 clones, around three quarters seen once. Sequenced: PBMCs. The receptor source for this set is a woman between 18 and 30 years old in good health and CMV-seronegative.

This chain links TRBV18 with TRBJ1-1; D not certain. The CDR3 runs 14 residues. The germline CDR1 and CDR2 sequences are KGHSH and LQKENI. V lost 1 base and J lost 4, with 10 bases in between. In DNA, the CDR3 is TGTGCCAGCTCACCACTGCGGGGTACCACTGAAGCTTTCTTT. It codes for CASSPLRGTTEAFF.

V and J are TRBV6-6 and TRBJ2-7; 10 bases map to TRBD1. This CDR3 is built from 15 residues. V lost 5 bases to trimming and J lost 5 bases; unmatched junction nucleotides: 9. Germline V gene sequence: CDR1 MNHNY, CDR2 SVGAGI (reference sequence). The CDR3 region is CASSAHLGTGDEQYF. DNA of the CDR3: TGTGCCAGCAGTGCCCATCTCGGGACAGGGGACGAGCAGTACTTC.

DNA for the CDR3: TGTGCCAGCAGTTTAGGGCAGGGTTACTCCTACAATGAGCAGTTCTTC. This gives the protein CASSLGQGYSYNEQFF. The chain employs TRBV28 and TRBJ2-1, with D perhaps TRBD1 (5 bases). CDR3 length: 16 amino acids. Germline values: CDR1 MDHEN, CDR2 SYDVKM. Trimming took off 2 bases at V and 0 bases at J, with 11 bases between the two ends.

This clone was counted a single time. The rearrangement joins TRBV15 to TRBJ2-2, with D maybe TRBD2 (5 bases). V was trimmed by 1 base and J by 6 bases, leaving 12 bases between them. The CDR3 length is 15 residues. CDR1 and CDR2 (germline): LNHNV, YYDKDF (reference sequence). The CDR3 reads CATSRASIGAGELFF. In DNA, the CDR3 is TGTGCCACCAGCAGAGCCAGCATCGGGGCCGGGGAGCTGTTTTTT.

The rearrangement uses TRBV11-1 and TRBJ2-3, with a tentative D call TRBD2 (5 bases). The CDR3 consists of 15 residues. The V end lost 2 bases, the J end lost 3 bases, and 12 bases lay between the germline ends. Germline V gene lookup returns CDR1 SGHAT and CDR2 FQDESV (reference sequence). This CDR3 is CASSLMVSGTDTQYF. For the CDR3, the DNA is TGTGCCAGCAGCTTAATGGTCTCGGGAACAGATACGCAGTATTTT.

The rearrangement uses TRBV11-2 and TRBJ2-1; 8 nucleotides align to TRBD1. The CDR3 is made up of 13 amino acids. Germline CDR1 reads SGHAT; CDR2 reads FQNNGV. With 5 bases clipped from V and 8 bases from J, the junction kept 5 bases outside the gene matches. The CDR3 bases are TGTGCCAGCAGCCTGGACAGGGCCGATGAGCAGTTCTTC. It translates to CASSLDRADEQFF.

As to this clone: Other DNA sequences from this sample encode an identical CDR3 as well. The CDR3 loop reads CSGQGAQGYTF. In nucleotides, the CDR3 is TGCAGCGGACAGGGGGCCCAAGGCTACACCTTC. The chain employs TRBV29-1 and TRBJ1-2; 10 bases are shared with TRBD1. Germline V gene data show CDR1 as SQVTM and CDR2 as ANQGSEA. This CDR3 region has 11 residues. Trimming at V came to 7 bases and at J to 8 bases, leaving 4 bases not matched to a gene.

This rearrangement joins TRBV5-1 to TRBJ2-2, with TRBD2 matching 14 bases. The CDR3 is made up of 16 amino acids. Unmatched junction bases numbered 5, after V lost 2 bases and J lost 8 bases. CDR1 is SGHRS and CDR2 is YFSETQ in the germline V gene. CDR3 amino acids: CASSFGTSGSRGELFF. The CDR3 DNA follows: TGCGCCAGCAGCTTCGGGACTAGCGGGAGTCGTGGGGAGCTGTTTTTT.

The chain joins TRBV7-2 to TRBJ2-4, with D tentatively TRBD1 (7 bases). The CDR3 spans 15 residues. Germline V gives CDR1 SGHTA, CDR2 FQGNSA. Trimming removed 6 bases from V and 6 bases from J, with 18 bases in between. The CDR3 is CASSPGAGGGNIQYF. CDR3 sequence (DNA): TGTGCCAGCAGTCCGGGGGCAGGGGGAGGAAACATTCAGTACTTC.

This rearrangement joins TRBV19 to TRBJ1-1, with 7 bases matching TRBD1. CDR3 length equals 15 residues. The germline CDR1 and CDR2 sequences are LNHDA and SQIVND (reference sequence). V dropped 3 bases and J dropped 3; count of bases not matched to a gene: 7. This chain's CDR3 is CASSIRRGQYTEAFF. CDR3 in DNA: TGTGCCAGTAGTATTAGGAGGGGACAGTACACTGAAGCTTTCTTT. The full variable domain, rest sourced from reference TRBV19 and TRBJ1-1, is DGGITQSPKYLFRKEGQNVTLSCEQNLNHDAMYWYRQDPGQGLRLIYYSQIVNDFQKGDIAEGYSVSREKKESFPLTVTSAQKNPTAFYLCASSIRRGQYTEAFFGQGTRLTVV.

The chain uses TRBV9 and TRBJ2-1, with 7 bases matching TRBD1. Trimming at V came to 4 bases and at J to 4 bases, leaving 11 bases not matched to a gene. Germline V gene data show CDR1 as SGDLS and CDR2 as YYNGEE. This CDR3 spans 16 amino acids. The CDR3 protein is CASSPRMDRIYNEQFF. CDR3 DNA: TGTGCCAGCAGCCCGAGGATGGACAGGATATACAATGAGCAGTTCTTC.

J is TRBJ2-3 and V is TRBV4-3, with 8 positions matching TRBD2. This CDR3 comprises 17 residues. Unmatched junction bases numbered 8, after V lost 1 base and J lost 2 bases. Germline V gene lookup returns CDR1 LGHNA and CDR2 YSLEER. This CDR3 reads CASSQGGAGENTDTQYF. DNA for the CDR3: TGCGCCAGCAGCCAAGGGGGAGCGGGAGAAAACACAGATACGCAGTATTTT.

This rearrangement joins TRBV1 to TRBJ2-1; TRBD2 reflects the table's D call only, with no check against the DNA. TRBV1 is noted as a pseudogene. The CDR3 spans 15 residues. CDR3 sequence reads: CTSSQAGELYNEQFF. CDR3 bases: TGCACCAGCAGCCAAGCGGGGGAGCTTTACAATGAGCAGTTCTTC.

The V gene is TRBV14, the J gene TRBJ1-6; D is undetermined. V lost 5 bases and J lost 9, with 17 bases in between. This CDR3 contains 15 residues. CDR1 and CDR2 from the germline V gene are SGHDN and FVKESK. In nucleotides, the CDR3 is TGTGCCAGCAGCGAAACTATCACCGGCGGTTCACCCCTCCACTTT. Translated: CASSETITGGSPLHF. Full variable domain (rest looked up from reference TRBV14 and TRBJ1-6): EAGVTQFPSHSVIEKGQTVTLRCDPISGHDNLYWYRRVMGKEIKFLLHFVKESKQDESGMPNNRFLAERTGGTYSTLKVQPAELEDSGVYFCASSETITGGSPLHFGNGTRLTVT.

The V gene is TRBV4-1, the J gene TRBJ1-1, with D unresolved. CDR1 is MGHRA and CDR2 is YSYEKL in the germline V gene. The CDR3 contains 16 residues. V lost 3 bases and J lost 5, with 19 bases in between. The CDR3 nucleotides read TGCGCCAGCAGCCACCTTCTAAAGACTCCGGGGACTGAAGCTTTCTTT. Residues: CASSHLLKTPGTEAFF.

This sequence joins TRBV5-4 and TRBJ1-1, with D possibly matching TRBD1 (6 bases). Germline V lookup: CDR1 SGHNT, CDR2 YYREEE (reference sequence). The CDR3 extends over 15 amino acids. With 4 bases removed from V and 1 base from J, the gap between germline ends came to 14 bases. The CDR3 loop is CASSPDQGRNTEAFF. Written as DNA, the CDR3 is TGTGCCAGCAGCCCCGACCAGGGGCGGAACACTGAAGCTTTCTTT.

V gene TRBV9 combines with J gene TRBJ2-2; 14 bases are a match to TRBD2. This CDR3 has 16 amino acids. CDR1 SGDLS and CDR2 YYNGEE come from the germline V gene. Trimming took 3 bases from V and 4 from J; bases not matched to a gene: 2. Here the CDR3 DNA reads TGTGCCAGCAGCGGGACTAGCGGGAGGACCACCGGGGAGCTGTTTTTT. Translated, it gives CASSGTSGRTTGELFF.

The chain links TRBV18 to TRBJ1-4; D remains unclear. The V end was cut by 3 bases, the J end by 2 bases, with 4 bases between. The CDR3 has 13 amino acids. Looked up from germline, CDR1 is KGHSH and CDR2 is LQKENI. CDR3 sequence: CASSPETNEKLFF. The CDR3 DNA follows: TGTGCCAGCTCACCTGAGACTAATGAAAAACTGTTTTTT.

The chain carries TRBV6-5 and TRBJ1-1; 11 nucleotides match TRBD1. The germline V gene encodes CDR1 MNHEY and CDR2 SVGAGI. CDR3 length: 15 residues. After removal of 2 bases from V and 8 bases from J, the junction contained 7 bases not matched to a gene. CDR3: CASSYDGQGASEAFF. Here the CDR3 DNA reads TGTGCCAGCAGTTACGATGGACAGGGGGCTTCAGAAGCTTTCTTT.

This clone was found a few times. V is TRBV5-1 and J is TRBJ2-7; no clear D gene. CDR1 and CDR2 from the germline V gene are SGHRS and YFSETQ. The CDR3 consists of 14 residues. The ends were cut back, 0 bases at V and 2 bases at J, with 9 bases in the middle. The CDR3 sequence is CASSLAGSPYEQYF. The CDR3 nucleotides read TGCGCCAGCAGCTTGGCAGGATCCCCCTACGAGCAGTACTTC.